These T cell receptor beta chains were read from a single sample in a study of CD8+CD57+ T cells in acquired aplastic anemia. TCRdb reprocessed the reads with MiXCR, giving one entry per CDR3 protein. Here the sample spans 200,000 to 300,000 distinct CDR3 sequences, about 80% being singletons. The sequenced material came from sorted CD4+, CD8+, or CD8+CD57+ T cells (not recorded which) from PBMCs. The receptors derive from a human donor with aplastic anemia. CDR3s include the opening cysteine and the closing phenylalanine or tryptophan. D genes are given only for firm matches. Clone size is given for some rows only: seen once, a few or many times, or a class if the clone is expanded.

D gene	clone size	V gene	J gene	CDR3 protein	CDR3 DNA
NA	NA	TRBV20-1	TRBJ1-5	CSVSGTNNQPQHF	TGCAGTGTCTCGGGGACGAACAATCAGCCCCAGCATTTT
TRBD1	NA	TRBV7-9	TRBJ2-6	CAGQGAGGTEYNVLTF	TGTGCCGGACAGGGGGCGGGTGGCACCGAGTACAACGTCCTGACTTTC
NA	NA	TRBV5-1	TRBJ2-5	CASSNSRVLETQYF	TGCGCCAGCAGCAACTCTAGAGTCCTTGAGACCCAGTACTTC
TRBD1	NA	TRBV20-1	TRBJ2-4	CSARDRGKNIQYF	TGCAGTGCTAGAGACAGGGGGAAAAACATTCAGTACTTC
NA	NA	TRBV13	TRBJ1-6	CASSSSGQGGSPLHF	TGTGCCAGCAGCTCATCCGGGCAGGGAGGTTCACCCCTCCACTTT
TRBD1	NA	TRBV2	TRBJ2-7	CASSEPGQGRYEQYF	TGTGCCAGCAGTGAACCCGGACAGGGGAGATACGAGCAGTACTTC
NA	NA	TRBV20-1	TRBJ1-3	CSAAPRVGGNTIYF	TGCAGTGCAGCCCCCCGGGTTGGCGGAAACACCATATATTTT
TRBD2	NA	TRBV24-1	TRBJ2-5	CATSLGRAGETQYF	TGTGCCACCAGTCTTGGACGCGCGGGAGAGACCCAGTACTTT
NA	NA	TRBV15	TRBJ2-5	CATSSGSDPETQYF	TGTGCCACCAGCAGCGGGTCAGACCCTGAGACCCAGTACTTC
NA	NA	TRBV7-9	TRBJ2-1	CASSEGGNTGELEQFF	TGTGCCAGCAGCGAGGGGGGGAACACCGGGGAGCTGGAGCAGTTCTTC
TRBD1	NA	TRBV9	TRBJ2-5	CASSGGGEGENTDF	TGTGCCAGCAGCGGAGGGGGCGAAGGGGAGAACACTGACTTC
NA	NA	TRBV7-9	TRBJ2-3	CASSLARGSASQYF	TGTGCCAGCAGCTTAGCGAGAGGTTCCGCTTCGCAGTATTTT
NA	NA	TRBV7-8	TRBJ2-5	CASSPPPAWANGHYF	TGTGCCAGCAGCCCCCCCCCGGCATGGGCTAACGGCCACTACTTC
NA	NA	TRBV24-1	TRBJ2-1	CATRQGRSGSRSF	TGTGCCACCAGACAGGGTAGATCTGGGAGTCGGTCGTTC
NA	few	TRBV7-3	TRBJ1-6	CASSFGGGDIQYFF	TGTGCCAGCAGCTTCGGGGGAGGAGATATTCAGTACTTCTTT
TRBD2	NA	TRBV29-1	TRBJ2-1	CSVEDPTSGGSDEQFF	TGCAGCGTTGAAGACCCAACTAGCGGGGGGAGCGATGAGCAGTTCTTC
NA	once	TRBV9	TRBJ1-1	CASSGGLAFSTDKAFF	TGTGCCAGCAGCGGCGGACTAGCGTTTTCTACAGATAAAGCTTTCTTT
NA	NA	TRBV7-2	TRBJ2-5	CAGRLARGTQNF	TGTGCCGGACGCTTAGCGAGAGGTACCCAGAACTTC
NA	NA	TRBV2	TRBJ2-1	CASSEAGELAKKCF	TGTGCCAGCAGTGAAGCAGGAGAGTTGGCTAAAAAATGCTTC
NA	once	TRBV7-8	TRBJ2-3	CSSSFQPGGTALSF	TGTTCCAGCAGCTTTCAGCCAGGTGGGACTGCCCTGTCTTTT
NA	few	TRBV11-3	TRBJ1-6	CASSLDRSNSPLHF	TGTGCCAGCAGCTTAGACCGGAGCAATTCACCCCTCCACTTT
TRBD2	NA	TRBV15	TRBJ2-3	CATSRDSRLAGGPGDTQYF	TGTGCCACCAGCAGAGATTCGCGATTAGCGGGGGGGCCAGGGGATACGCAGTATTTT
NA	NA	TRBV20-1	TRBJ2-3	CSARPVSTDTQYF	TGCAGTGCTAGACCAGTCTCCACAGATACGCAGTATTTT
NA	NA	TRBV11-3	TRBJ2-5	CASSLDSRQETQYF	TGTGCCAGCAGCTTAGACTCCAGACAAGAGACCCAGTACTTC
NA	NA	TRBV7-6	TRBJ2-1	CASSLTSGSSYEQFF	TGTGCCAGCAGCTTAACCAGCGGGTCCTCCTATGAGCAGTTCTTC
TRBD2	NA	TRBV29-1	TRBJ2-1	CSVRTSGGAEQFF	TGCAGCGTTCGGACTAGCGGGGGGGCCGAGCAGTTCTTC
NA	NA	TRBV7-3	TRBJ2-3	CASSFRGTWGATQF	TGTGCCAGCAGTTTTAGGGGGACTTGGGGAGCGACCCAGTTT
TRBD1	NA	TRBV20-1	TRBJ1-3	CSGTGQAGNTIYF	TGCAGTGGGACGGGACAGGCTGGAAACACCATATATTTT
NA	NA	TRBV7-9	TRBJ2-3	CASSLVPGEDTLGF	TGTGCCAGCAGCTTAGTACCCGGGGAGGATACGCTTGGATTT
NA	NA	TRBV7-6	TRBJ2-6	CASTLGVAPSGADVLTF	TGTGCCAGCACCCTAGGGGTGGCCCCCTCTGGGGCCGACGTCCTGACTTTC
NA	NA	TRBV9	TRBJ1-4	CASSEQDNEKLFF	TGTGCCAGCAGCGAACAGGATAATGAAAAACTGTTTTTT
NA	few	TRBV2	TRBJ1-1	CASRKDIVNTEAFF	TGTGCCAGTAGAAAGGACATAGTGAACACTGAAGCTTTCTTT
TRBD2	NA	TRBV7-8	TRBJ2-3	CASNLAGADNKYF	TGTGCCAGCAACTTAGCGGGAGCAGATAATAAGTATTTT
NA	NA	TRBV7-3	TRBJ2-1	CASSSGVAGGQLF	TGTGCCAGCAGCTCCGGTGTCGCGGGTGGACAGTTGTTC
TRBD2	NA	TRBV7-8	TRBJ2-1	CASSLTSGLAGEQFF	TGCGCCAGCAGCCTGACCTCGGGACTAGCGGGAGAGCAGTTCTTC
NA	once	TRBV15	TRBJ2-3	CATGDTQDTDTQYF	TGTGCCACCGGGGATACCCAAGACACAGATACGCAGTATTTT
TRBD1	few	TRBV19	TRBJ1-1	CASSLARTGYTEAFF	TGTGCCAGTAGTTTAGCTCGGACAGGGTACACTGAAGCTTTCTTT
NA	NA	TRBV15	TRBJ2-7	CATKFRGLAYEQYF	TGTGCCACCAAGTTCCGGGGCCTAGCCTACGAGCAGTACTTC
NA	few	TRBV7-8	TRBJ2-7	CASSLGGGPDAQYF	TGTGCCAGCAGCTTGGGGGGAGGTCCCGATGCGCAGTATTTC